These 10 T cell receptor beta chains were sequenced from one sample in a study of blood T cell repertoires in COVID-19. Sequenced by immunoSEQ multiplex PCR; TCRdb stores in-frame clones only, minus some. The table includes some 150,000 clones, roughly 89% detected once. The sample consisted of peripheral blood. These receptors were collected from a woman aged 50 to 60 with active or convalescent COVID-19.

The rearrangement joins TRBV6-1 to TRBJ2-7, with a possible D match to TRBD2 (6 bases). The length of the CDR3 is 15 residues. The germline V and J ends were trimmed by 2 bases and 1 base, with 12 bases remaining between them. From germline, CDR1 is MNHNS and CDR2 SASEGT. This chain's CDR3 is CASSERRGPSYEQYF. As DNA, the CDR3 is TGTGCCAGCAGTGAAAGGAGGGGACCTTCCTACGAGCAGTACTTC.

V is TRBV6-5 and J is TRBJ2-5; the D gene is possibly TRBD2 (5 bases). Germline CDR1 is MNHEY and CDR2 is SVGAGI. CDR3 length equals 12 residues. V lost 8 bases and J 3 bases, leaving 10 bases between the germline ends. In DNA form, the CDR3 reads TGTGCCAGCCGGAGGTCAGAAGAGACCCAGTACTTC. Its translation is CASRRSEETQYF.

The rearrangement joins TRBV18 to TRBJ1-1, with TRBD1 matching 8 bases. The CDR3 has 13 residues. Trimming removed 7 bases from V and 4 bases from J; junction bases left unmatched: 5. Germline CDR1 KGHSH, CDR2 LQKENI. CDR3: CASWSQGATEAFF. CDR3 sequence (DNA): TGTGCCAGCTGGAGTCAGGGGGCCACTGAAGCTTTCTTT.

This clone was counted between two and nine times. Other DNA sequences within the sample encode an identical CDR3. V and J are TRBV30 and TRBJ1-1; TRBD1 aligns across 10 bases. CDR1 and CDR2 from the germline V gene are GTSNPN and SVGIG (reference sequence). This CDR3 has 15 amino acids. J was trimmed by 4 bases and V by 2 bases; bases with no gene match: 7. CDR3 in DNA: TGTGCCTGGAGTTTATTCCGGACAGGGGGCACTGAAGCTTTCTTT. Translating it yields CAWSLFRTGGTEAFF.

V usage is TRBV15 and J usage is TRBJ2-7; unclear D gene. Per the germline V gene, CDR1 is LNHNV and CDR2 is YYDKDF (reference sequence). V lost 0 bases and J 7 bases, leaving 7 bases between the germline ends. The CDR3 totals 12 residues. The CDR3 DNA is TGTGCCACCAGCAGAGATAAAGCGGAGCAGTACTTC. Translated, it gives CATSRDKAEQYF.

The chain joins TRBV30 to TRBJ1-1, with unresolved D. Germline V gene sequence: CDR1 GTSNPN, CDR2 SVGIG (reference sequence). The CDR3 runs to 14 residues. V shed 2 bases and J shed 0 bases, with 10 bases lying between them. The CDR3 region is CAWSTRRVNTEAFF. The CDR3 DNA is TGTGCCTGGAGTACCCGACGGGTGAACACTGAAGCTTTCTTT.

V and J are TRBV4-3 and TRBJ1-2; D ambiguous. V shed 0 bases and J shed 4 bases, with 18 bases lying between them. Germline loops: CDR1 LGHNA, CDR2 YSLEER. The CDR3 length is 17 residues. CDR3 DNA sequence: TGCGCCAGCAGCCAAGATTCCGGCCCGCGGCCCACCTATGGCTACACCTTC. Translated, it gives CASSQDSGPRPTYGYTF.

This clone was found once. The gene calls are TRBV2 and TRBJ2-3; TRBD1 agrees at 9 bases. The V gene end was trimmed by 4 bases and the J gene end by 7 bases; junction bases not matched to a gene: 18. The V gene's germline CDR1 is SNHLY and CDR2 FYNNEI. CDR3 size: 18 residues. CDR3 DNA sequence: TGTGCCAGCAGTGGAAGGATGAGATTTCGACAGGGGGGTAATACGCAGTATTTT. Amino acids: CASSGRMRFRQGGNTQYF.

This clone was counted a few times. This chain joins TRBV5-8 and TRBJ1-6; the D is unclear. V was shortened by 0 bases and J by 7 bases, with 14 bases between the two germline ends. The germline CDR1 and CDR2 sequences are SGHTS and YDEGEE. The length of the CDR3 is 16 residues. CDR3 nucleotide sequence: TGTGCCAGCAGCTTGGTTTCTGGGCAAATCAATTCACCCCTCCACTTT. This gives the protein CASSLVSGQINSPLHF. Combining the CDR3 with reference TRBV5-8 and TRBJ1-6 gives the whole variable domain EAGVTQSPTHLIKTRGQQATLRCSPISGHTSVYWYQQALGLGLQFLLWYDEGEERNRGNFPPRFSGRQFPNYSSELNVNALELEDSALYLCASSLVSGQINSPLHFGNGTRLTVT.

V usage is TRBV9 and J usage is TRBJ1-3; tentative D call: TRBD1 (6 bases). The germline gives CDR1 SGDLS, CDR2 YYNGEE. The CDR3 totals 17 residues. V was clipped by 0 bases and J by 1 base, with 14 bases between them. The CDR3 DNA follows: TGTGCCAGCAGCGTAGCCGCAGGGGCTATATCTGGAAACACCATATATTTT. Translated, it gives CASSVAAGAISGNTIYF.